This T cell receptor (beta chain) is drawn from a study of type 1 regulatory T cells (dated by TCRdb to the early 2020s). About the full investigation: An in vitro protocol by which a Tr1-enriched, alloantigen-specific CD4 T cell product named T-allo10 was generated was characterized in the study. Patients with hematological malignancies who were receiving allogeneic hematopoietic stem cell transplantation were the group in which T-allo10 was being clinically evaluated. Broader findings and caveats from the paper: Tr1 cells showed a more restricted TCR repertoire than non-Tr1 cells, which the study interpreted as alloantigen-induced clonal expansion.

Note on this clonotype: The antigen it binds to is not known. No base quality values were provided; no much bigger clone lies one nucleotide off.

From the germline V gene (reference sequence), CDR1 is DFQATT and CDR2 is SNEGSKA. Taken from cysteine to phenylalanine, the CDR3 has 13 residues. The kept DNA is CDR3 alone, 39 bases in frame from the first base. Trimming takes 5 bases from V and 1 base from J, and the germline ends sit 11 bases apart. TCRdb lists the instrument as Illumina MiSeq. In-frame beta chains were kept once TCRdb had trimmed the public reads at Q25 with fastp and called clones with MiXCR. CDR3 protein duplicates are merged, each entry listing the most common genes and DNA. The sample table holds about 62,000 distinct CDR3 sequences, of which 60% to 80% were seen once. Less than 2% of the sample lies in the top ten.

Sequences were obtained from cultured non-Tr1 T cells, either the whole culture or a sorted T cell fraction (not recorded which). The cell subset or site label corresponds to: non-Tr1 population from the T-allo10 product. The sequence was obtained from a human donor in good health. Recombination connected TRBV20-1 to TRBJ2-5; the D gene cannot be resolved reliably. The DNA sequence reads TGCAGTGCTCAGAGGCCCCCCCAAGAGACCCAGTACTTC. The translation is CSAQRPPQETQYF.